Below are 5 T cell receptor beta chains sequenced from a single sample in a study of beta chain features in type 1 diabetes. As every portion of the isolated RNA was reverse transcribed, the sequencing read expressed TCRB transcripts. Here immunoSEQ multiplex PCR was the method, and the copy in TCRdb shows in-frame clones only, minus some. The data hold about 260,000 clones, with roughly two thirds observed a single time. The specimen was naive CD4+ T cells from blood. The receptors were gathered from a man aged 25 to 40 in good health.

The V gene is TRBV5-6, the J gene TRBJ2-4; D could derive from TRBD1 or TRBD2 (5 bases each). The CDR3 totals 16 residues. V was trimmed by 6 bases and J by 0 bases, leaving 16 bases between them. In germline, CDR1 is SGHDT, CDR2 YYEEEE. The CDR3 nucleotides are TGTGCCAGCACCCGGGGCAGGAGCCTAGCCAAAAACATTCAGTACTTC. It encodes CASTRGRSLAKNIQYF.

The rearrangement uses TRBV25-1 and TRBJ1-6; no definite D call. CDR3 length: 15 amino acids. Trimming pared 1 base from V and 5 bases from J, leaving 9 bases between. Germline values: CDR1 MGHDK, CDR2 SYGVNS. The CDR3 sequence: CASSESIRNNSPLHF. The CDR3 bases are TGTGCCAGCAGTGAATCGATCCGGAATAATTCACCCCTCCACTTT.

The chain carries TRBV2 and TRBJ2-6; D gene uncertain. The germline gives CDR1 SNHLY, CDR2 FYNNEI. This CDR3 is 16 amino acids long. Deletions cut 5 bases from V and 0 bases from J, with 11 bases between. CDR3 DNA: TGTGCCAGCAGTCCCCTTGGGCTCTCTGGGGCCAACGTCCTGACTTTC. It translates to CASSPLGLSGANVLTF.

The sample holds a few counts of this clone. J is TRBJ2-2 and V is TRBV5-6; D not certain. The V gene lost 2 bases and the J gene lost 3 bases, with 2 bases spanning the gap. This CDR3 is built from 12 residues. CDR1 and CDR2 (germline): SGHDT, YYEEEE. The CDR3 DNA reads as TGTGCCAGCAGCTTTCACACCGGGGAGCTGTTTTTT. Protein product: CASSFHTGELFF.

The chain is built from TRBV29-1 and TRBJ2-3; 8 nucleotides agree with TRBD2. Germline CDR1 SQVTM, CDR2 ANQGSEA. The length of the CDR3 is 14 residues. The trim removed 7 bases at V and 2 bases at J, leaving 8 bases unmatched. The CDR3 protein is CSAAGGVYTDTQYF. Here the CDR3 DNA reads TGCAGCGCCGCGGGAGGAGTATACACAGATACGCAGTATTTT.